A single sample gave rise to the 10 T cell receptor beta chains below, sequenced in a study of vaccination effects on CD4 cells after COVID-19. ViraFEST used viral peptide pools to expand antigen-specific CD4+ T cells before sequencing. Subsequent to a culture period of under twelve days, CD4+ T cells were isolated. People in the vaccine group had not been infected with SARS-CoV-2 before, and their nucleocapsid antibodies were negative. These receptors' antigens are unknown. Repertoires were generated with immunoSEQ multiplex PCR, while TCRdb's copy carries only in-frame clones and drops some. The data show fewer than 30,000 clones, about 70% seen once. The starting material was CD4+ T cells from PBMCs cultured with SARS-CoV-2 spike peptides, obtained before COVID-19 vaccination. The receptors originated from a human donor who received a COVID-19 vaccine.

This clone occurred a few times. V is TRBV7-9 and J is TRBJ2-2; weak D call: TRBD1 (5 bases). Trimming pared 11 bases from V and 1 base from J, leaving 11 bases between. CDR1 SEHNR and CDR2 FQNEAQ come from the germline V gene (reference sequence). The CDR3 contains 13 residues. The CDR3 is CARRDRNTGELFF. The CDR3 nucleotides are TGTGCCCGGAGAGACAGGAACACCGGGGAGCTGTTTTTT.

V usage is TRBV5-5 and J usage is TRBJ2-3; TRBD2 might be the D (6 bases). CDR1 SGHKS and CDR2 YYEKEE come from the germline V gene (reference sequence). There are 14 residues in the CDR3. V lost 2 bases to trimming and J lost 4 bases, with 11 bases between them. The CDR3 sequence is CASSFARGADTQYF. CDR3 DNA sequence: TGTGCCAGCAGCTTCGCGCGGGGCGCAGATACGCAGTATTTT.

The chain employs TRBV2 and TRBJ2-4, with no clear D. Germline CDR1 SNHLY, CDR2 FYNNEI. V was shortened by 4 bases and J by 3 bases, with 13 bases between the two germline ends. CDR3 length equals 15 residues. The CDR3, as DNA: TGTGCCAGCAGTGCTTGGGGTTCTGGCAAAAACATTCAGTACTTC. This codes for CASSAWGSGKNIQYF.

This chain joins TRBV5-4 and TRBJ1-5, with D possibly matching TRBD1 (6 bases). Germline V lookup: CDR1 SGHNT, CDR2 YYREEE (reference sequence). This CDR3 is built from 15 residues. Deletions cut 4 bases from V and 6 bases from J, with 17 bases between. CDR3 sequence reads: CASSPDPGAFQPQHF. The DNA of the CDR3 is TGTGCCAGCAGCCCGGATCCAGGGGCGTTTCAGCCCCAGCATTTT.

About this clone itself: A read error may account for a junction end that differs from germline. The V gene is TRBV7-9, the J gene TRBJ2-1; D unclear. The CDR3 runs to 8 residues. The germline gives CDR1 SEHNR, CDR2 FQNEAQ (reference sequence). The CDR3 coding sequence is TGTGCCAGCTCCCCATTCATCTTC. This sequence encodes CASSPFIF.

The chain combines TRBV12-3 or TRBV12-4 with TRBJ1-2; D not certain. The CDR3 runs to 12 residues. Trimming took 3 bases from V and 9 from J, leaving 11 bases between them. CDR3 region: CASSLEGRSYTF. In nucleotides, the CDR3 is TGTGCCAGCAGTTTGGAGGGAAGGAGCTACACCTTC.

V gene TRBV5-6 combines with J gene TRBJ2-2; D is tentatively TRBD1 or TRBD2 (5 bases each). The length of the CDR3 is 15 residues. V lost 1 base and J 2 bases, leaving 9 bases between the germline ends. Germline CDR1 and CDR2: SGHDT and YYEEEE. CDR3 region: CASSLIGTNTGELFF. The CDR3 DNA reads as TGTGCCAGCAGCTTGATAGGGACCAACACCGGGGAGCTGTTTTTT. Full variable domain (outside the CDR3, taken from reference TRBV5-6 and TRBJ2-2): DAGVTQSPTHLIKTRGQQVTLRCSPKSGHDTVSWYQQALGQGPQFIFQYYEEEERQRGNFPDRFSGHQFPNYSSELNVNALLLGDSALYLCASSLIGTNTGELFFGEGSRLTVL.

The rearrangement uses TRBV29-1 and TRBJ1-1, with D perhaps TRBD1 (5 bases). The ends were cut back, 6 bases at V and 11 bases at J, with 13 bases in the middle. The CDR3 runs to 10 residues. The germline CDR1 and CDR2 sequences are SQVTM and ANQGSEA. For the CDR3, the DNA is TGCAGCGTGGGTACAGGCGGTGCTTTCTTT. Its protein product is CSVGTGGAFF.

The chain links TRBV29-1 to TRBJ2-1; the D gene could be TRBD1 or TRBD2 (6 bases each). CDR1 is SQVTM and CDR2 is ANQGSEA in the germline V gene. CDR3 size: 12 residues. Trimming stripped 4 bases from V and 7 bases from J, with 11 bases between. Here the CDR3 DNA reads TGCAGCGTTGGACAGGCGGGGAATGAGCAGTTCTTC. Translating it yields CSVGQAGNEQFF.

About this clone: An end of the junction differs from the germline gene, which may be a read error. This chain connects TRBV6-5 to TRBJ1-1; D is uncertain. Germline V gene lookup returns CDR1 MNHEY and CDR2 SVGAGI. The CDR3 extends over 13 amino acids. The CDR3 coding sequence is TGTGCCAGTAGGATAGTAGTGAACTCTGAAGCTTTCTTT. It translates to CASRIVVNSEAFF.